This T cell receptor (beta chain) comes out of a study of CD8 T cells in ankylosing spondylitis. This clonotype was seen ten or more times. V lost 6 bases and J lost 5; bases outside the gene matches: 4. The CDR3 runs 12 residues. In germline, CDR1 is SQVTM, CDR2 ANQGSEA. Scientists made TCR beta libraries using quantitative 5'-RACE with molecular barcodes. TCRdb re-called the 5' RACE reads with MiXCR, one entry per CDR3 protein. The table has around 300,000 distinct CDR3 sequences, 20% to 25% seen once. The source is a female donor with ankylosing spondylitis or in good health (not recorded which). The sequencing input was blood, either unsorted or a sorted T cell fraction (not recorded which). The chain combines TRBV29-1 with TRBJ2-1, with 7 bases lining up with TRBD2. CDR3 DNA sequence: TGCAGCGTGGGTCGGGGGGACAATGAGCAGTTCTTC. It codes for CSVGRGDNEQFF.